This is a list of T cell receptor beta chains from one sample in a study of cytomegalovirus exposure and HLA in healthy donors. The repertoire was sequenced with immunoSEQ multiplex PCR; TCRdb's copy has only in-frame clones and lacks some. The sample records roughly 130,000 clones, more than 60% being singletons. Sequencing input: PBMCs. These receptors originate from a woman aged 50 to 60 in good health and CMV-seropositive. Each CDR3 is given with its conserved first and last residue. A D gene is named only where the DNA matches it firmly. Rows may omit the clone size; those that give it use once, few, many or a size class.

CDR3 protein	CDR3 DNA	V gene	D gene	clone size	J gene	CDR3 length
CASSQVAGGLYNEQFF	TGCGCCAGCAGCCAGGTAGCGGGGGGGCTATACAATGAGCAGTTCTTC	TRBV4-3	TRBD2	few	TRBJ2-1	16
CASSLGQGETQYF	TGTGCCAGCAGCTTAGGACAGGGAGAGACCCAGTACTTC	TRBV7-3	TRBD1	.	TRBJ2-5	13
CASSPGGEQYF	TGTGCCAGCAGCCCGGGTGGCGAGCAGTACTTC	TRBV6-6	.	.	TRBJ2-7	11
CASSLGTGTTDTQYF	TGTGCCAGCAGCTTGGGGACAGGGACCACAGATACGCAGTATTTT	TRBV5-6	TRBD1	.	TRBJ2-3	15
CASSLAASGGEDTQYF	TGTGCCAGCAGCTTGGCGGCTAGCGGGGGGGAAGATACGCAGTATTTT	TRBV5-4	TRBD2	.	TRBJ2-3	16
CATTNDLESEQYF	TGTGCCACTACTAACGACCTGGAAAGCGAGCAGTACTTC	TRBV2	.	.	TRBJ2-7	13
CASSLSGGAGTDTQYF	TGTGCTAGCAGCCTTAGCGGGGGGGCTGGCACAGATACGCAGTATTTT	TRBV7-7	TRBD2	once	TRBJ2-3	16
CASATSGGVTDTQYF	TGTGCCAGCGCCACTAGCGGGGGGGTGACAGATACGCAGTATTTT	TRBV19	TRBD2	.	TRBJ2-3	15
CASSSASGAPEQYF	TGCGCCAGCAGCTCGGCTAGCGGGGCCCCCGAGCAGTACTTC	TRBV5-1	TRBD2	.	TRBJ2-7	14
CASRDRGSSEQFF	TGCGCCAGCAGGGACCGAGGGAGCTCTGAGCAGTTCTTC	TRBV10-2	.	.	TRBJ2-1	13
CASSAGQGGQPQHF	TGTGCCAGCAGTGCTGGACAGGGGGGTCAGCCCCAGCATTTT	TRBV6-1	TRBD1	.	TRBJ1-5	14
CASSLRGDTEAFF	TGTGCCAGCAGTTTACGGGGGGACACTGAAGCTTTCTTT	TRBV28	.	.	TRBJ1-1	13
CASSLAGVTYGYTF	TGTGCCAGCAGCTTAGCCGGTGTTACCTATGGCTACACCTTC	TRBV7-9	.	few	TRBJ1-2	14
CASSFGQAYEQYF	TGTGCCAGCAGCTTCGGCCAGGCCTACGAGCAGTACTTC	TRBV5-4	.	.	TRBJ2-7	13
CSVGGTSGSYNEQFF	TGCAGCGTTGGTGGGACTAGTGGGTCCTACAATGAGCAGTTCTTC	TRBV29-1	TRBD2	.	TRBJ2-1	15
CASSPDRAGDFF	TGTGCCAGCAGCCCGGACAGGGCGGGCGATTTCTTT	TRBV28	TRBD1	.	TRBJ1-1	12
CASSFKAGPETQYF	TGTGCCAGCAGCTTTAAAGCGGGGCCAGAGACCCAGTACTTC	TRBV7-2	TRBD2	.	TRBJ2-5	14
CACTRDSAFTEAFF	TGTGCCTGCACCCGGGACAGCGCTTTCACTGAAGCTTTCTTT	TRBV5-8	TRBD1	.	TRBJ1-1	14
CASSLNRGTEAFF	TGTGCCAGCAGCTTGAACAGGGGCACTGAAGCTTTCTTT	TRBV5-4	TRBD1	.	TRBJ1-1	13
CARGQGEETQYF	TGCGCCAGGGGACAGGGGGAAGAGACCCAGTACTTC	TRBV10-1	TRBD1	few	TRBJ2-5	12
CAATGSGGYGYTF	TGCGCCGCAACAGGGTCGGGGGGGTATGGCTACACCTTC	TRBV4-3	.	.	TRBJ1-2	13
CASSLAGFGAYNEQFF	TGCGCCAGCAGCTTAGCAGGGTTCGGTGCTTACAATGAGCAGTTCTTC	TRBV5-1	.	.	TRBJ2-1	16
CSVEQGLIAFF	TGCAGCGTTGAACAGGGCTTGATAGCTTTCTTT	TRBV29-1	.	few	TRBJ1-1	11
CSVEAGWTEAFF	TGCAGCGTTGAGGCCGGGTGGACTGAAGCTTTCTTT	TRBV29-1	.	.	TRBJ1-1	12
CASGRGKDEQYF	TGTGCCAGCGGCAGGGGAAAGGACGAGCAGTACTTC	TRBV9	.	once	TRBJ2-7	12
CASSEGTGPSYEQYF	TGTGCCAGCAGTGAAGGGACAGGACCCTCCTACGAGCAGTACTTC	TRBV6-1	TRBD1	.	TRBJ2-7	15
CASSLPYSTLLEQYF	TGTGCCAGCAGTTTACCCTATTCCACCCTCCTCGAGCAGTACTTC	TRBV28	.	.	TRBJ2-7	15
CASKGFTEAKNIQYF	TGTGCCAGCAAGGGGTTTACGGAAGCCAAAAACATTCAGTACTTC	TRBV6-5	.	.	TRBJ2-4	15
CASSPPGGQNTEAFF	TGTGCCAGCTCACCCCCGGGGGGGCAGAACACTGAAGCTTTCTTT	TRBV18	.	.	TRBJ1-1	15
CAWSTTGRYEQYF	TGTGCCTGGAGTACGACAGGGAGGTACGAGCAGTACTTC	TRBV30	.	.	TRBJ2-7	13
CASSSYLPGGGFLLANTEAFF	TGCGCCAGCAGCTCATACCTCCCGGGGGGCGGGTTCCTCTTAGCGAACACTGAAGCTTTCTTT	TRBV5-1	.	.	TRBJ1-1	21
CASSYGGRNSPLHF	TGTGCCAGCAGTTACGGGGGAAGAAATTCACCCCTCCACTTT	TRBV27	.	.	TRBJ1-6	14